Below are 27 T cell receptor beta chains sequenced from a single sample in a study of shared clonotypes between healthy human individuals. Only in-frame clones appear in the TCRdb table, and some are missing; sequencing was by immunoSEQ multiplex PCR. The sample includes just over 2,000,000 clones, roughly 95% seen only once; the top ten take under 0.15%. Material for sequencing was naive CD4+ T cells sorted from blood. Specified subset: CD45RA+ positively selected. The receptors shown here come from a man younger than 35 in good health.

This clone was recorded a few times. Other nucleotide sequences in the sample specify the same CDR3. The rearrangement uses TRBV5-4 and TRBJ1-2; unclear D gene. The germline CDR1 and CDR2 sequences are SGHNT and YYREEE (reference sequence). Trimming took 2 bases from V and 1 from J, leaving 3 bases between them. The CDR3 consists of 12 residues. The CDR3: CASSLSNYGYTF. CDR3 bases: TGTGCCAGCAGCTTAAGTAACTATGGCTACACCTTC.

The chain recombines TRBV25-1 with TRBJ2-7; TRBD1 agrees at 9 bases. Germline assignment: CDR1 MGHDK and CDR2 SYGVNS. The junction had 3 bases not matched to a gene; V was cut back by 1 base and J by 2 bases. There are 15 residues in the CDR3. The CDR3, as DNA: TGTGCCAGCAGTGAATCCGGGACAGGGACCTACGAGCAGTACTTC. Encoded protein: CASSESGTGTYEQYF.

V gene TRBV29-1 combines with J gene TRBJ1-1, with TRBD1 identical over 8 bases. Germline assignment: CDR1 SQVTM and CDR2 ANQGSEA. V was clipped by 6 bases and J by 11 bases; unmatched bases: 11. This CDR3 spans 12 amino acids. In nucleotides, the CDR3 is TGCAGCGTGTTGGGACAGGCTCTTGAGGCTTTCTTT. It translates to CSVLGQALEAFF.

V is TRBV5-1 and J is TRBJ1-6; TRBD1 is a possible D gene (6 bases). Germline V gives CDR1 SGHRS, CDR2 YFSETQ. The CDR3 has 14 residues. V dropped 1 base and J dropped 9 bases, with 11 bases sitting between them. Written as DNA, the CDR3 is TGCGCCAGCAGCTTGACAGGGCTTGGTTCACCCCTCCACTTT. Encoded protein: CASSLTGLGSPLHF.

The chain carries TRBV13 and TRBJ1-2; the D is unclear. CDR1 and CDR2 (germline): PRHDT, FYEKMQ (reference sequence). Trimming left V 5 bases short and J 3 bases short, with 4 bases between. The CDR3 spans 11 residues. The CDR3 nucleotides are TGTGCCAGCAGCCTGGACTATGGCTACACCTTC. Its protein product is CASSLDYGYTF.

A remark on this clone: The same CDR3 arises from other DNA sequences in this sample as well. V usage is TRBV19 and J usage is TRBJ1-6; D unclear. The CDR3 runs to 13 residues. Germline lookup yields CDR1 LNHDA and CDR2 SQIVND (reference sequence). Trimming stripped 1 base from V and 8 bases from J, with 6 bases between. The chain's CDR3 is CASSIGLDSPLHF. The CDR3 nucleotides are TGTGCCAGTAGTATAGGTCTCGATTCACCCCTCCACTTT. Using reference TRBV19 and TRBJ1-6 for the parts outside the CDR3, the full variable domain is DGGITQSPKYLFRKEGQNVTLSCEQNLNHDAMYWYRQDPGQGLRLIYYSQIVNDFQKGDIAEGYSVSREKKESFPLTVTSAQKNPTAFYLCASSIGLDSPLHFGNGTRLTVT.

On this clone itself: Other DNA sequences in the sample encode the same CDR3. The chain recombines TRBV9 with TRBJ2-2; no reliable D call. CDR1 is SGDLS and CDR2 is YYNGEE in the germline V gene. Trimming left V 2 bases short and J 2 bases short, with 7 bases between. The CDR3 is made up of 14 amino acids. The CDR3, as DNA: TGTGCCAGCAGCGTTGGCGGAAACACCGGGGAGCTGTTTTTT. Protein product: CASSVGGNTGELFF.

This chain uses TRBV28 with TRBJ2-1; D is ambiguous. V was trimmed by 7 bases and J by 6 bases, leaving 10 bases between them. Germline-derived CDR1 and CDR2 are MDHEN and SYDVKM. The CDR3 is made up of 12 amino acids. The CDR3 here is CASTTPTNEQFF. CDR3 DNA sequence: TGTGCCAGCACCACCCCCACCAATGAGCAGTTCTTC.

The chain has TRBV10-3 and TRBJ2-3; the D gene could be TRBD1 or TRBD2 (6 bases each). From germline, CDR1 is ENHRY and CDR2 SYGVKD. V gave up 3 bases and J gave up 3 bases, with 10 bases separating them. CDR3 length: 14 amino acids. The chain's CDR3 is CAISDGGKTDTQYF. DNA for the CDR3: TGTGCCATCAGTGACGGGGGCAAAACAGATACGCAGTATTTT.

Worth noting for this clone: The same CDR3 also results from other DNA sequences found in this sample. J is TRBJ2-5 and V is TRBV11-3; D remains unclear. The length of the CDR3 is 13 residues. V was pared by 0 bases and J by 4 bases, with 6 bases between. Germline V gene sequence: CDR1 SGHNT, CDR2 YENEEA. This CDR3 reads CASSLDPVETQYF. The CDR3 DNA reads TGTGCCAGCAGCTTAGATCCCGTAGAGACCCAGTACTTC.

The CDR3 loop reads CASGRGVDTDTQYF. As DNA, the CDR3 is TGTGCCTCCGGGCGCGGGGTAGACACAGATACGCAGTATTTT. V usage is TRBV2 and J usage is TRBJ2-3; possible D gene TRBD2, 6 bases. Between the trimmed V and J ends, which lost 11 bases and 2 bases, there was a span of 17 bases. CDR3 length: 14 amino acids. Per germline, CDR1 SNHLY and CDR2 FYNNEI.

The chain is built from TRBV28 and TRBJ2-1; D gene uncertain. The CDR3 is 16 amino acids. V lost 4 bases, J lost 0 bases, and 13 bases lay in between. Looked up from germline, CDR1 is MDHEN and CDR2 is SYDVKM. The CDR3 DNA reads as TGTGCCAGCAGTTCTCCGGGCGGCCCCTCCTACAATGAGCAGTTCTTC. Translated, it gives CASSSPGGPSYNEQFF.

Regarding this clone: The sample contains more than one DNA sequence encoding this CDR3. The chain uses TRBV15 and TRBJ2-2; unclear D gene. Germline CDR1 LNHNV, CDR2 YYDKDF (reference sequence). The CDR3 length is 13 residues. With 0 bases removed from V and 5 bases from J, the gap between germline ends came to 4 bases. The CDR3 loop is CATSRDPTGELFF. The DNA for the CDR3 is TGTGCCACCAGCAGAGATCCGACCGGGGAGCTGTTTTTT.

The V and J genes are TRBV10-1 and TRBJ1-4; the match to TRBD1 covers 9 bases. The V gene's germline CDR1 is WNHNN and CDR2 SYGVQD (reference sequence). Unmatched junction bases numbered 12, after V lost 6 bases and J lost 7 bases. The CDR3 totals 16 residues. CDR3 in amino acids: CASRGTGKMGGEKLFF. CDR3 DNA: TGCGCCAGCAGGGGGACAGGGAAGATGGGAGGTGAAAAACTGTTTTTT.

This clone appeared a single time. The rearrangement uses TRBV25-1 and TRBJ1-2, with D maybe TRBD1 (6 bases). The germline CDR1 and CDR2 sequences are MGHDK and SYGVNS. V was trimmed by 3 bases and J by 7 bases, leaving 18 bases between them. The length of the CDR3 is 15 residues. CDR3 sequence: CASSEGGGPVGGYTF. Here the CDR3 DNA reads TGTGCCAGCAGTGAGGGGGGGGGCCCGGTAGGTGGCTACACCTTC.

The rearrangement joins TRBV7-6 to TRBJ2-5; TRBD1 matches at 7 bases. Germline loops: CDR1 SGHVS, CDR2 FNYEAQ. The CDR3 has 18 amino acids. The ends lost 1 base at V and 2 bases at J; junction bases unmatched: 13. CDR3 loop: CASSLVRGLKTEQETQYF. In DNA, the CDR3 is TGTGCCAGCAGCTTAGTTAGGGGGCTAAAGACCGAACAAGAGACCCAGTACTTC.

The rearrangement links TRBV7-9 to TRBJ2-1; 9 bases map to TRBD1. V shed 2 bases, J shed 5 bases, and the junction held 7 bases outside the gene matches. The CDR3 runs to 16 residues. Germline V gives CDR1 SEHNR, CDR2 FQNEAQ (reference sequence). In nucleotides, the CDR3 is TGTGCCAGCAGCTTAATCGGGACAGGGAGCGACAATGAGCAGTTCTTC. Translating gives CASSLIGTGSDNEQFF.

In regard to this clone: Other DNA sequences in this specimen translate into the identical CDR3. The chain recombines TRBV18 with TRBJ1-1; D uncertain. Looked up from germline, CDR1 is KGHSH and CDR2 is LQKENI. Trimming stripped 0 bases from V and 3 bases from J, with 5 bases between. This CDR3 contains 13 residues. Written as DNA, the CDR3 is TGTGCCAGCTCACCACCGGTGGACACTGAAGCTTTCTTT. Amino acid sequence: CASSPPVDTEAFF.

The chain couples TRBV4-2 to TRBJ2-1; a weak D match, TRBD1 (6 bases). V was clipped by 6 bases and J by 7 bases, with 19 bases between them. Germline-derived CDR1 and CDR2 are LGHNA and YNFKEQ. CDR3 length: 15 amino acids. The CDR3 DNA is TGTGCCAGCAGTCAACAAGCTAGCAGGGGAAATGAGCAGTTCTTC. This sequence encodes CASSQQASRGNEQFF.

The genes are TRBV6-1 and TRBJ1-1; D unresolved. Germline CDR1 reads MNHNS; CDR2 reads SASEGT. The CDR3 contains 14 residues. The germline V and J ends were trimmed by 0 bases and 0 bases, with 5 bases remaining between them. This chain's CDR3 is CASSEAPMNTEAFF. The CDR3, as DNA: TGTGCCAGCAGTGAAGCTCCGATGAACACTGAAGCTTTCTTT.

The chain carries TRBV4-1 and TRBJ2-7; D is perhaps TRBD1 or TRBD2 (5 bases each). The CDR3 totals 15 residues. Trimming stripped 4 bases from V and 2 bases from J, with 15 bases between. Germline V CDR1 and CDR2: MGHRA, YSYEKL. The CDR3 coding sequence is TGCGCCAGCAGCCTGCGGGCAGGGAAACCCTACGAGCAGTACTTC. Translation: CASSLRAGKPYEQYF.

The rearrangement links TRBV30 to TRBJ2-5; 13 positions agree with TRBD2. Per the germline V gene, CDR1 is GTSNPN and CDR2 is SVGIG (reference sequence). The CDR3 runs 14 residues. V dropped 4 bases and J dropped 7; count of bases not matched to a gene: 6. The DNA for the CDR3 is TGTGCCTGGACCGGGACTAGCGGGGTCGGGACCCAGTACTTC. This sequence encodes CAWTGTSGVGTQYF.

V and J are TRBV27 and TRBJ1-1; TRBD1 might be the D (6 bases). CDR1 is MNHEY, CDR2 SMNVEV, per germline (reference sequence). CDR3 length equals 14 residues. Trimming removed 6 bases at V and 0 bases at J, with 11 bases between. In nucleotides, the CDR3 is TGTGCCAGCAGCGCTGGACAGATGAACACTGAAGCTTTCTTT. This sequence encodes CASSAGQMNTEAFF.

Concerning this clone: This sample includes further DNA sequences coding for the same CDR3. The chain carries TRBV18 and TRBJ1-1, with D unclear. The germline CDR1 and CDR2 sequences are KGHSH and LQKENI. The CDR3 spans 13 residues. V lost 3 bases and J 2 bases, leaving 7 bases between the germline ends. The CDR3 protein is CASSPLGNTEAFF. CDR3 bases: TGTGCCAGCTCACCGTTAGGAAACACTGAAGCTTTCTTT.

A single count supports this clone. V is TRBV28 and J is TRBJ1-6; TRBD1 matches at 10 bases. The CDR3 extends over 15 amino acids. The ends lost 7 bases at V and 7 bases at J; junction bases unmatched: 7. CDR1 and CDR2 (germline): MDHEN, SYDVKM. This chain's CDR3 is CASNRLGQGNSPLHF. CDR3 DNA: TGTGCCAGCAATCGGCTGGGACAGGGGAATTCACCCCTCCACTTT.

This chain uses TRBV25-1 with TRBJ1-1; perhaps TRBD1 as D (5 bases). With 3 bases removed from V and 7 bases from J, the gap between germline ends came to 12 bases. The CDR3 consists of 13 residues. The germline CDR1 and CDR2 sequences are MGHDK and SYGVNS. The CDR3 loop is CASSEGRLDEAFF. CDR3 sequence (DNA): TGTGCCAGCAGTGAGGGACGATTAGATGAAGCTTTCTTT.

The chain is built from TRBV5-6 and TRBJ1-3; TRBD1 agrees at 9 bases. Germline trimming cut 4 bases from V and 0 bases from J; bases unmatched to any gene: 8. This CDR3 region has 17 residues. The germline V gene has CDR1 SGHDT and CDR2 YYEEEE. The CDR3 bases are TGTGCCAGCAGCCTCCGGGACAGGGTATACTCTGGAAACACCATATATTTT. It encodes CASSLRDRVYSGNTIYF.